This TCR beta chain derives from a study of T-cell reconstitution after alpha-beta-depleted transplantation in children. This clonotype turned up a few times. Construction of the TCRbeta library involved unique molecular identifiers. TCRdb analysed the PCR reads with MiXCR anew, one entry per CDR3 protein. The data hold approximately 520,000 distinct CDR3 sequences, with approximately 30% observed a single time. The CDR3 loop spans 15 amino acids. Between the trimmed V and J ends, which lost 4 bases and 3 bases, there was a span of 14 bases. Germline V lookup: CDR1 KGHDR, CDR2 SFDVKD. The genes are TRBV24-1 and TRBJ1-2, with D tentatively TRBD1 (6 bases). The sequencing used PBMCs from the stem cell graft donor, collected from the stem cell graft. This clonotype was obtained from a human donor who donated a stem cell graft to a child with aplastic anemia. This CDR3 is CATSDGTPPDYGYTF. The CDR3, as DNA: TGTGCCACCAGTGACGGGACACCCCCAGACTATGGCTACACCTTC.